The clone carrying this T cell receptor beta chain was observed a single time. The data derive from a study of control samples from healthy donors and cancer patients. CDR3 length equals 17 residues. V was cut by 2 bases and J by 2 bases, with 19 bases left in between. Germline lookup yields CDR1 MNHEY and CDR2 SVGEGT. Here immunoSEQ multiplex PCR was the method, and the copy in TCRdb shows in-frame clones only, minus some. The sample contains 150,000 or so clones, 90% to 95% of which appear only once. What was sequenced was blood. The chain uses TRBV6-2 or TRBV6-3 and TRBJ2-7; D may be TRBD1 (6 bases). The TCR originated in a woman aged 35 to 49 in good health. The CDR3 sequence: CASSYARAGVNPYEQYF. For the CDR3, the DNA is TGTGCCAGCAGTTACGCCCGAGCAGGGGTCAATCCCTACGAGCAGTACTTC.